Each of the 21 T cell receptor beta chains below was sequenced from the same sample in a study of blood T cells in healthy people across ages. A J-beta primer mix and a sample-barcoded 5' primer were used in a second PCR of about 7 to 12 cycles. Each CDR3 protein is one row after TCRdb ran MiXCR on the 5' RACE reads. Here the sample spans about a million distinct CDR3 sequences, around 54% being singletons. The sample consisted of blood. These receptors were obtained from a woman in her fifties or sixties in good health.

The chain carries TRBV7-9 and TRBJ2-7, with TRBD1 matching 9 bases. The germline V gene has CDR1 SEHNR and CDR2 FQNEAQ (reference sequence). V trimming: 4 bases; J trimming: 5 bases; junction bases outside the gene matches: 9. The CDR3 is made up of 15 amino acids. CDR3 region: CASSSFRDRVNEQYF. CDR3 sequence (DNA): TGTGCCAGCAGCTCCTTCCGGGACAGGGTAAACGAGCAGTACTTC.

The chain couples TRBV7-9 to TRBJ2-1; 8 bases map to TRBD2. Germline-derived CDR1 and CDR2 are SEHNR and FQNEAQ (reference sequence). The CDR3 runs to 12 residues. V lost 5 bases, J lost 12 bases, and 6 bases stayed unmatched. The CDR3 DNA sequence: TGTGCCAGCAGCCAAGCGGGAGAACTGCAGTTCTTC. It specifies CASSQAGELQFF.

This clonotype has a single count. Germline and junction disagree at one end, which may indicate a read error. The chain has TRBV6-5 and TRBJ2-5, with TRBD1 matching 8 bases. The assigned J gene may be wrong: the sequence end matches TRBJ2-7 better. CDR3 length: 14 residues. The germline gives CDR1 MNHEY, CDR2 SVGAGI. The CDR3 DNA reads as TGTGCCGGCAGCCTGGGACAGGCATCCGACGAGCAGTACTTC. Protein: CAGSLGQASDEQYF.

This clonotype was recorded many times. V and J are TRBV4-1 and TRBJ2-7; 10 bases fit TRBD2. The CDR3 loop spans 16 amino acids. Trimming at V came to 4 bases and at J to 0 bases, leaving 6 bases not matched to a gene. CDR1 is MGHRA and CDR2 is YSYEKL in the germline V gene. CDR3 nucleotides: TGCGCCAGCAGCCGAGGACTAGCGGCCAGCTCCTACGAGCAGTACTTC. It is translated as CASSRGLAASSYEQYF.

This CDR3 reads CASSLVDRVNTEAFF. The CDR3 DNA reads TGCGCCAGCAGCTTGGTCGACAGGGTCAACACTGAAGCTTTCTTT. The chain couples TRBV5-1 to TRBJ1-1; 7 bases map to TRBD1. Trimming cost V 0 bases and J 2 bases; bases outside gene matches: 4. Germline CDR1 and CDR2: SGHRS and YFSETQ. The CDR3 has 15 amino acids.

The chain carries TRBV9 and TRBJ2-3; D is ambiguous. V was shortened by 2 bases and J by 0 bases, with 10 bases between the two germline ends. Germline V gene sequence: CDR1 SGDLS, CDR2 YYNGEE. This CDR3 region has 15 residues. The CDR3 DNA reads TGTGCCAGCAGCGTTCTTCCCGGGAGCACAGATACGCAGTATTTT. This translates into CASSVLPGSTDTQYF.

The chain couples TRBV11-2 to TRBJ2-7; the match to TRBD2 covers 9 bases. The CDR3 has 16 amino acids. The V segment lost 3 bases and the J segment 2 bases; nucleotides outside the gene matches: 8. Per germline, CDR1 SGHAT and CDR2 FQNNGV. CDR3 protein: CASSFPTSGRTYEQYF. CDR3 DNA: TGTGCCAGCAGCTTCCCGACTAGCGGTCGGACCTACGAGCAGTACTTC.

CDR3 nucleotides: TGTGCCATCAGTGAGTCTGGAGGGGAGGGAGGCTACACCTTC. It codes for CAISESGGEGGYTF. J is TRBJ1-2 and V is TRBV10-3; possibly TRBD1 for D (5 bases). CDR3 length equals 14 residues. Germline CDR1 is ENHRY and CDR2 is SYGVKD. Trimming shortened V by 0 bases and J by 8 bases, and 13 bases separated the two germline ends.

This rearrangement joins TRBV28 to TRBJ1-1, with 10 nucleotides matching TRBD1. The CDR3 loop spans 15 amino acids. The V and J ends lost 5 bases and 3 bases, in that order; junction bases with no gene match: 6. CDR1 and CDR2 (germline): MDHEN, SYDVKM. CDR3 amino acids: CASSPWTGGYTEAFF. For the CDR3, the DNA is TGTGCCAGCAGTCCGTGGACAGGGGGGTACACTGAAGCTTTCTTT.

The table lists this clonotype with a few counts. This chain connects TRBV10-2 to TRBJ2-7; maybe TRBD1 (5 bases). Trimming took 6 bases from V and 3 from J, leaving 12 bases between them. The CDR3 contains 13 residues. Germline V lookup: CDR1 WSHSY, CDR2 SAAADI. CDR3 amino acids: CASSETEVYEQYF. CDR3 DNA sequence: TGCGCCAGCAGCGAGACAGAAGTCTACGAGCAGTACTTC.

The sample holds a few counts of this clonotype. V is TRBV12-3 or TRBV12-4 and J is TRBJ2-5, with 10 bases matching TRBD2. Losses at the gene ends were 5 bases for V and 5 bases for J; bases not matched to a gene: 14. The length of the CDR3 is 17 residues. CDR3 residues: CASSPGLANLLTETQYF. In DNA, the CDR3 is TGTGCCAGCAGTCCGGGACTAGCGAATCTCCTTACCGAGACCCAGTACTTC.

This clonotype occurred a few times. The chain combines TRBV3-1 with TRBJ2-3; 10 bases fit TRBD2. The germline CDR1 and CDR2 sequences are LGHDT and YNNKEL (reference sequence). V lost 5 bases and J lost 2; bases outside the gene matches: 4. CDR3 length: 15 amino acids. CDR3 bases: TGTGCCAGCAGCTATAGCGGGAGGACCACAGATACGCAGTATTTT. Its translation: CASSYSGRTTDTQYF.

Concerning this clonotype itself: At one boundary the junction diverges from the germline segment, which might be a read error. The V call is TRBV18, the J call TRBJ2-1; D is unresolved. Germline V CDR1 and CDR2: KGHSH, LQKENI. The CDR3 spans 13 residues. CDR3 sequence (DNA): TGTGCCAGCGCACCACCGGTCGGGAATGAGCAGTTCTTC. Encoded protein: CASAPPVGNEQFF.

This clonotype was seen only once. The chain recombines TRBV6-5 with TRBJ2-4; tentative D call: TRBD1 (6 bases). The better agreement between TRBJ2-7 and the DNA end casts doubt on the J call. The CDR3 spans 14 residues. Germline CDR1 reads MNHEY; CDR2 reads SVGAGI. The CDR3 DNA follows: TGTGCCAGCAGCTCGACAGGACCCTTGGGCGAGCAGTACTTC. It encodes CASSSTGPLGEQYF.

Remarks on this clonotype: One junction end does not reproduce the germline sequence, and a read error may be involved. This chain links TRBV29-1 with TRBJ2-1, with 9 bases that match TRBD2. The CDR3 has 17 amino acids. The V gene's germline CDR1 is SQVTM and CDR2 ANQGSEA. This chain's CDR3 is CSVVHPSGLAPYIEQFF. In DNA form, the CDR3 reads TGCAGCGTTGTCCACCCCTCGGGACTAGCACCCTACATTGAGCAGTTCTTC.

This clonotype was observed once. The J gene is TRBJ2-1, the V gene TRBV5-1; D is unclear. The length of the CDR3 is 13 residues. CDR1 is SGHRS, CDR2 YFSETQ, per germline. V was clipped by 0 bases and J by 7 bases, with 8 bases between them. The CDR3 spells CASSLDWTNEQFF. DNA of the CDR3: TGCGCCAGCAGCTTGGACTGGACGAATGAGCAGTTCTTC.

This rearrangement joins TRBV6-1 to TRBJ1-1; D uncertain. Per the germline V gene, CDR1 is MNHNS and CDR2 is SASEGT. CDR3 length equals 14 residues. V lost 2 bases and J lost 3, with 10 bases in between. For the CDR3, the DNA is TGTGCCAGCAGTGAATATTTAGGGTACACTGAAGCTTTCTTT. Protein product: CASSEYLGYTEAFF.

The chain recombines TRBV20-1 with TRBJ2-7; no reliable D call. V was clipped by 1 base and J by 0 bases, with 7 bases between them. The CDR3 totals 13 residues. Germline CDR1 reads DFQATT; CDR2 reads SNEGSKA (reference sequence). The CDR3 here is CSARVPDSYEQYF. For the CDR3, the DNA is TGCAGTGCTAGAGTACCCGACTCCTACGAGCAGTACTTC.

In this sample, this clonotype turned up once. The DNA of the CDR3 is TGTGCCAGCTCCCCTCCCGACTTGGCTTACAATGAGCAGTTCTTC. This gives the protein CASSPPDLAYNEQFF. The chain has TRBV28 and TRBJ2-1; D remains ambiguous. The CDR3 totals 15 residues. Per the germline V gene, CDR1 is MDHEN and CDR2 is SYDVKM. Deletions cut 8 bases from V and 4 bases from J, with 18 bases between.

This clonotype was picked up many times. The rearrangement joins TRBV28 to TRBJ2-5; TRBD1 matches 11 bases. Germline V CDR1 and CDR2: MDHEN, SYDVKM. Losses at the gene ends were 7 bases for V and 6 bases for J; bases not matched to a gene: 7. The CDR3 loop spans 14 amino acids. The CDR3 protein is CASTGTGGRKTQYF. CDR3 DNA sequence: TGTGCCAGCACCGGGACAGGGGGTCGGAAGACCCAGTACTTC.

The chain has TRBV12-3 or TRBV12-4 and TRBJ2-6; 9 bases are a match to TRBD1. The CDR3 is made up of 14 amino acids. Trimming removed 6 bases from V and 6 bases from J; junction bases left unmatched: 3. The CDR3 DNA sequence: TGTGCCAGCAGACGGACAGGGGAGGCCAACGTCCTGACTTTC. Amino acid sequence: CASRRTGEANVLTF.